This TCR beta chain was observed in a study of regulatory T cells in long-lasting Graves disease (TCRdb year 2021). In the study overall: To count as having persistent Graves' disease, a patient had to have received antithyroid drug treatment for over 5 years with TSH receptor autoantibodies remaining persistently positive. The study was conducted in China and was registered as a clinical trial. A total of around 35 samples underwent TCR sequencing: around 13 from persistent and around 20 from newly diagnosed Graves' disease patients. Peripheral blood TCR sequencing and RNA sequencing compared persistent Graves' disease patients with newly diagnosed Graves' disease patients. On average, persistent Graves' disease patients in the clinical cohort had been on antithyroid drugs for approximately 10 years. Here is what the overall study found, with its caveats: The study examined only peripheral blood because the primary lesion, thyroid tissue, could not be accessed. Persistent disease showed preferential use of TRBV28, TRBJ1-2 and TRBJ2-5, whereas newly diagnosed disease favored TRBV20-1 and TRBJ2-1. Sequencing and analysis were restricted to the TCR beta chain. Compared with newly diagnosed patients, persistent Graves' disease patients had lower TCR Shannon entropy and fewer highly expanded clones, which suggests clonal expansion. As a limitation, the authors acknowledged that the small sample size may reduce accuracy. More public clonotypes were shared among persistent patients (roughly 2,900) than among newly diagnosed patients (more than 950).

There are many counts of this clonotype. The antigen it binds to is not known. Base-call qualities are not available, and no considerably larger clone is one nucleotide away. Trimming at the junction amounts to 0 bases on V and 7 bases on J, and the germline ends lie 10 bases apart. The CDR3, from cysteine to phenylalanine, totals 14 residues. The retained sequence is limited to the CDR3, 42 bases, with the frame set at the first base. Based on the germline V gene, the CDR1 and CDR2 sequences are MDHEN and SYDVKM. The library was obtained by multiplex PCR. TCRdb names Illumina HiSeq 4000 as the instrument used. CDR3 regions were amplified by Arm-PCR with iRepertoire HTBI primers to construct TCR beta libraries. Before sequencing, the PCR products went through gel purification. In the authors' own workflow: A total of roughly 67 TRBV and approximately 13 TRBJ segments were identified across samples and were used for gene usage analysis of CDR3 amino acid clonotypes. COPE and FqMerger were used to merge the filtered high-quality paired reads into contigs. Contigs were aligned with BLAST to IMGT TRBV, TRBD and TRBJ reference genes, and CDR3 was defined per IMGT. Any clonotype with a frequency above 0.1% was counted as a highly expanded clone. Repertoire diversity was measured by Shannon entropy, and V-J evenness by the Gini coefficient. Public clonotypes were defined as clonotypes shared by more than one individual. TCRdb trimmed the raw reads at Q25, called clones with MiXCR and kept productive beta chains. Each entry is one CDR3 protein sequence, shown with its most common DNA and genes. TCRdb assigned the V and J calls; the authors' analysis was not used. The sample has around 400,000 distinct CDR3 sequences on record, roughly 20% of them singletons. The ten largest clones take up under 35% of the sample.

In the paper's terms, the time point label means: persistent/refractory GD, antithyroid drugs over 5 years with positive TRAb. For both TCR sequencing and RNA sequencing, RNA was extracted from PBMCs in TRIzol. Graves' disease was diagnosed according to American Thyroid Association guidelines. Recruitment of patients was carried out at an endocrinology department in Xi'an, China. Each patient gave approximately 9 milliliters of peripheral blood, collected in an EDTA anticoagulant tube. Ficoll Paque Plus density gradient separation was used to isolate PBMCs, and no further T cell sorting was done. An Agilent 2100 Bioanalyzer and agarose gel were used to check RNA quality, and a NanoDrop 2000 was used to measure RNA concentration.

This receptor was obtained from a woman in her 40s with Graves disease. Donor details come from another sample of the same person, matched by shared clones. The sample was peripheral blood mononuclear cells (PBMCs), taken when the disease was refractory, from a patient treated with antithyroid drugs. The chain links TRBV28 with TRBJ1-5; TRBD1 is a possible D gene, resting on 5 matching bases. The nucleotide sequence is TGTGCCAGCAGTTTATGGGGGCCTGAGCAGCCCCAGCATTTT. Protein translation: CASSLWGPEQPQHF. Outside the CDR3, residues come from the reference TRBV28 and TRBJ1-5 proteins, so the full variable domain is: DVKVTQSSRYLVKRTGEKVFLECVQDMDHENMFWYRQDPGLGLRLIYFSYDVKMKEKGDIPEGYSVSREKKERFSLILESASTNQTSMYLCASSLWGPEQPQHFGDGTRLSIL.